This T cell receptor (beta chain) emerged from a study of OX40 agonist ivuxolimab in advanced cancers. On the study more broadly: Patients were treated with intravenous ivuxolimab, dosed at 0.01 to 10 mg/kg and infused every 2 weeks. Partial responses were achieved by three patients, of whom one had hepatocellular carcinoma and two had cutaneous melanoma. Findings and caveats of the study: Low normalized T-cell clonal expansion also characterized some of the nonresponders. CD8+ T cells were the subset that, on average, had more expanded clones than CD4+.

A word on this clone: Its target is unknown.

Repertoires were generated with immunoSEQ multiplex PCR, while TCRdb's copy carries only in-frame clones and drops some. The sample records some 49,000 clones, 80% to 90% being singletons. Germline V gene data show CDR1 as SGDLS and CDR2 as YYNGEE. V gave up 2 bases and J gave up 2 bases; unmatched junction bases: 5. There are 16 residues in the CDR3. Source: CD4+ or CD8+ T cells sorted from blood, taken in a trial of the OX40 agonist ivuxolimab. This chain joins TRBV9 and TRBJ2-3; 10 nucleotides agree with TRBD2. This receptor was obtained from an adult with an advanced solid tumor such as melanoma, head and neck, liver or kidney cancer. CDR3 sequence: CASSVLAGEATDTQYF. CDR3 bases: TGTGCCAGCAGCGTCCTAGCGGGAGAAGCCACAGATACGCAGTATTTT.